These T cell receptor beta chains were read from a single sample in a study of blood T cell repertoires in COVID-19. Data came from immunoSEQ multiplex PCR; TCRdb stores just in-frame clones and leaves some out. The sample contains around 97,000 clones, more than 80% of which appear only once. Input material: peripheral blood. The receptors here all came from a woman aged 55-70 years with acute or convalescent COVID-19. The CDR3 runs from the conserved cysteine through the conserved F or W. D genes are given only for firm matches. Some rows mark clone size as missing; the rest say once, few, many or name a class of expanded clone.

v_gene,d_gene,j_gene,abundance,CDR3nt,CDR3aa
TRBV3-1/TRBV3-2,NA,TRBJ1-2,NA,TGTGCCAGCAGCCAGTGGGACACCCCCCGGCATGGCTACACCTTC,CASSQWDTPRHGYTF
TRBV2,NA,TRBJ2-2,NA,TGTGCCAGCAGGGGCCCCGGGGAGCTGTTTTTT,CASRGPGELFF
TRBV2,NA,TRBJ1-1,NA,TGTGCCAGCATTCTCGGGACATTGAACACTGAAGCTTTCTTT,CASILGTLNTEAFF
TRBV10-3,NA,TRBJ1-2,once,TGTGCCATCACTTCCCGAACAGGTACCGACTATGGCTACACCTTC,CAITSRTGTDYGYTF
TRBV9,TRBD1,TRBJ1-1,NA,TGTGCCAGCAGCCCAAGACAGGGAATGAACACTGAAGCTTTCTTT,CASSPRQGMNTEAFF
TRBV5-6,NA,TRBJ2-1,NA,TGTGCCAGCAGCTCAACCGGGACATACTACAATGAGCAGTTCTTC,CASSSTGTYYNEQFF
TRBV29-1,TRBD2,TRBJ2-7,NA,TGCAGCGTTGCACGCGGGAGGGTAGGGGAGCAGTACTTC,CSVARGRVGEQYF
TRBV28,NA,TRBJ1-1,once,TGTGCCAGCAGTTTGAGGGTCCAAACTGAAGCTTTCTTT,CASSLRVQTEAFF
TRBV6-5,NA,TRBJ1-2,NA,TGTGCCAGCACCTACAGGGAGACAGATGGCTACACCTTC,CASTYRETDGYTF
TRBV23-1,TRBD2,TRBJ2-1,NA,TGCGCCAGCAGTCAAACATACGATCCCGGGACTAGCGGGAGGGAGGCCCCTATTTACAATGAGCAGTTCTTC,CASSQTYDPGTSGREAPIYNEQFF
TRBV24-1,TRBD1,TRBJ1-5,NA,TGTGCCACCAGTGGGACAGGGTCTAGCAATCAGCCCCAGCATTTT,CATSGTGSSNQPQHF
TRBV5-1,NA,TRBJ2-3,many,TGCGCCAGCAGCTACCCAGGGGCAGATACGCAGTATTTT,CASSYPGADTQYF
TRBV7-2,NA,TRBJ1-2,NA,TGTGCCAGCAGCCCGCTTGGGGCCAACTATGGCTACACCTTC,CASSPLGANYGYTF
TRBV9,NA,TRBJ2-5,NA,TGTGCCAGCAGCGTAGCAGGGGCCTCTGAGACCCAGTACTTC,CASSVAGASETQYF